A single sample is the source of the 23 T cell receptor beta chains below, sequenced in a study of read filtering for tumor transcriptome and immune sequencing. Molecular barcoded adaptors covering alpha/delta and beta/gamma chains were used on approximately 400 ng RNA. One entry per CDR3 protein, called by TCRdb with MiXCR from the reads. The data contain about 22,000 distinct CDR3 sequences, approximately 13% of them seen just once; the ten biggest clones take up less than 70%. Sequencing was carried out using a population of CD138-negative cells sorted from bone marrow. These receptors were taken from a donor at least 40 years old with multiple myeloma.

Only a few counts were recorded for this clonotype. The rearrangement joins TRBV29-1 to TRBJ2-1, with no clear D. Trimming removed 1 base at V and 0 bases at J, with 7 bases between. The length of the CDR3 is 14 residues. Germline CDR1 is SQVTM and CDR2 is ANQGSEA. The CDR3 loop is CSVEGTTSYNEQFF. CDR3 nucleotide sequence: TGCAGCGTTGAAGGTACGACCTCCTACAATGAGCAGTTCTTC.

CDR3 amino acids: CSASRGAYYEQYF. The DNA for the CDR3 is TGCAGTGCTAGTCGGGGCGCGTACTACGAGCAGTACTTC. V gene TRBV20-1 combines with J gene TRBJ2-7, with D possibly called TRBD1 or TRBD2 (5 bases each). The germline V gene encodes CDR1 DFQATT and CDR2 SNEGSKA (reference sequence). The CDR3 is made up of 13 amino acids. V lost 3 bases and J 3 bases, leaving 12 bases between the germline ends.

This clonotype was counted ten times or more. The chain carries TRBV7-2 and TRBJ1-5, with 9 bases aligning to TRBD1. The ends lost 0 bases at V and 5 bases at J; junction bases unmatched: 8. CDR3 length equals 17 residues. CDR1 is SGHTA, CDR2 FQGNSA, per germline. CDR3 DNA: TGTGCCAGCAGCTTAGCGACGGGACAGGGTGTGGATCAGCCCCAGCATTTT. It encodes CASSLATGQGVDQPQHF.

This clonotype was seen many times. The chain recombines TRBV27 with TRBJ1-1; possible D gene TRBD1, 5 bases. Germline V gives CDR1 MNHEY, CDR2 SMNVEV (reference sequence). The V gene lost 7 bases and the J gene lost 1 base, with 13 bases spanning the gap. This CDR3 is built from 14 residues. CDR3: CASIGGAANTEAFF. CDR3 bases: TGTGCCAGCATTGGTGGGGCAGCGAACACTGAAGCTTTCTTT.

This clonotype was seen at least ten times. This rearrangement joins TRBV7-9 to TRBJ1-4; 9 bases match TRBD1. Trimming took 5 bases from V and 4 from J; bases not matched to a gene: 2. The CDR3 runs to 14 residues. CDR1 SEHNR and CDR2 FQNEAQ come from the germline V gene (reference sequence). CDR3 region: CASSGQGFNEKLFF. The DNA for the CDR3 is TGTGCCAGCAGCGGACAGGGGTTTAATGAAAAACTGTTTTTT.

At least ten counts were recorded for this clonotype. The V gene is TRBV5-1, the J gene TRBJ2-7; possibly TRBD2 for D (6 bases). The CDR3 is 13 amino acids. V was cut by 2 bases and J by 3 bases, with 9 bases left in between. Germline V lookup: CDR1 SGHRS, CDR2 YFSETQ. The CDR3 DNA is TGCGCCAGCAGCTTTGCTAGCGTCTACGAGCAGTACTTC. It encodes CASSFASVYEQYF.

In this sample, this clonotype turned up many times. This chain links TRBV20-1 with TRBJ2-5, with TRBD2 matching over 11 bases. V gave up 5 bases and J gave up 0 bases; unmatched junction bases: 8. Germline CDR1 reads DFQATT; CDR2 reads SNEGSKA (reference sequence). The CDR3 consists of 16 residues. This CDR3 reads CSAETSGGLYQETQYF. Here the CDR3 DNA reads TGCAGTGCTGAAACTAGCGGGGGCTTGTACCAAGAGACCCAGTACTTC.

The rearrangement uses TRBV28 and TRBJ2-7; 9 bases map to TRBD2. The CDR3 loop spans 15 amino acids. V lost 5 bases to trimming and J lost 6 bases; unmatched junction nucleotides: 11. CDR1 is MDHEN, CDR2 SYDVKM, per germline. This CDR3 is CASSPPWRGGPEQYF. Here the CDR3 DNA reads TGTGCCAGCAGTCCCCCATGGCGGGGGGGCCCCGAGCAGTACTTC.

This clonotype has at least ten counts. The CDR3 sequence is CASSLSTNYGYTF. Here the CDR3 DNA reads TGCGCCAGCAGCTTGAGTACTAACTATGGCTACACCTTC. The chain recombines TRBV5-1 with TRBJ1-2; D gene unclear. Trimming removed 1 base at V and 0 bases at J, with 4 bases between. Per the germline V gene, CDR1 is SGHRS and CDR2 is YFSETQ. The CDR3 is 13 residues long.

Ten or more counts support this clonotype. The chain has TRBV28 and TRBJ2-4; the D is unclear. Per germline, CDR1 MDHEN and CDR2 SYDVKM. The V end was cut by 5 bases, the J end by 2 bases, with 10 bases between. CDR3 length: 14 residues. DNA for the CDR3: TGTGCCAGCAGTCGAGGTGGAACCAAAAACATTCAGTACTTC. Protein: CASSRGGTKNIQYF.

This clonotype was observed many times. The V gene is TRBV24-1, the J gene TRBJ2-2, with D possibly matching TRBD2 (6 bases). V gave up 4 bases and J gave up 1 base, with 12 bases separating them. This CDR3 is built from 16 residues. Germline V gene sequence: CDR1 KGHDR, CDR2 SFDVKD. CDR3 in amino acids: CATSDTGTGNTGELFF. As DNA, the CDR3 is TGTGCCACCAGTGACACCGGGACTGGGAACACCGGGGAGCTGTTTTTT.

This clonotype was counted ten times or more. The chain uses TRBV6-2 or TRBV6-3 and TRBJ2-1; tentatively, D is TRBD1 (6 bases). V was trimmed by 3 bases and J by 9 bases, leaving 12 bases between them. This CDR3 has 13 residues. The germline V gene encodes CDR1 MNHEY and CDR2 SVGEGT. The CDR3 protein is CASSYQGQVEQFF. The CDR3 coding sequence is TGTGCCAGCAGTTATCAGGGGCAGGTTGAGCAGTTCTTC.

This clonotype was counted many times. The V call is TRBV19, the J call TRBJ2-2; D remains unclear. The V end was cut by 10 bases, the J end by 4 bases, with 10 bases between. This CDR3 spans 12 amino acids. CDR1 LNHDA and CDR2 SQIVND come from the germline V gene (reference sequence). Here the CDR3 reads CATTEFTGELFF. CDR3 sequence (DNA): TGTGCCACCACCGAATTCACCGGGGAGCTGTTTTTT. The full variable domain, in which reference TRBV19 and TRBJ2-2 provide the parts outside the CDR3, is DGGITQSPKYLFRKEGQNVTLSCEQNLNHDAMYWYRQDPGQGLRLIYYSQIVNDFQKGDIAEGYSVSREKKESFPLTVTSAQKNPTAFYLCATTEFTGELFFGEGSRLTVL.

This clonotype was counted many times. V and J are TRBV6-2 or TRBV6-3 and TRBJ2-6; no clear D gene. The CDR3 has 15 amino acids. Trimming left V 3 bases short and J 0 bases short, with 6 bases between. Germline V gene lookup returns CDR1 MNHEY and CDR2 SVGEGT. The CDR3 DNA reads as TGTGCCAGCAGTTATCAGAACTCTGGGGCCAACGTCCTGACTTTC. Protein sequence: CASSYQNSGANVLTF.

This clonotype was picked up many times. This chain joins TRBV5-6 and TRBJ2-1; 14 bases map to TRBD2. This CDR3 is 16 amino acids long. Unmatched junction bases numbered 9, after V lost 4 bases and J lost 9 bases. Germline V CDR1 and CDR2: SGHDT, YYEEEE. This CDR3 is CASSQVGLAGVAEQFF. The CDR3 nucleotides are TGTGCCAGCAGCCAAGTGGGACTAGCGGGAGTGGCTGAGCAGTTCTTC.

In regard to this clonotype: A much larger clone lies one base from this, so it may be a read error. Given the absence of the conserved phenylalanine or tryptophan at the CDR3 end, a read error is likely. The chain links TRBV5-6 to TRBJ1-5; D not resolved. The CDR3 spans 14 residues. V lost 0 bases to trimming and J lost 0 bases, with 4 bases between them. The germline V gene has CDR1 SGHDT and CDR2 YYEEEE. CDR3 nucleotide sequence: TGTGCCAGCAGCTTGGGCCTTAGCAATCAGCCCCAGCATTAT. The encoded protein is CASSLGLSNQPQHY.

This clonotype was detected a few times. Given a much more abundant clone one base away, this may be a read error. The genes are TRBV28 and TRBJ1-5, with D uncertain. Trimming took 10 bases from V and 4 from J, leaving 23 bases between them. The germline gives CDR1 MDHEN, CDR2 SYDVKM. The CDR3 has 16 residues. In nucleotides, the CDR3 is TGTGCCACCATGCCCCAGGACGAGAGAGGGAATCAGCCCCAGCATTTT. This encodes CATMPQDERGNQPQHF.

At least ten counts were recorded for this clonotype. The V gene is TRBV6-2 or TRBV6-3, the J gene TRBJ2-7; 10 bases match TRBD2. The germline V gene encodes CDR1 MNHEY and CDR2 SVGEGT. CDR3 length: 15 residues. V dropped 7 bases and J dropped 2; count of bases not matched to a gene: 8. The CDR3 nucleotides read TGTGCCAGCACCCAGACTAGCGGGTTCACCTACGAGCAGTACTTC. As protein: CASTQTSGFTYEQYF.

The table lists this clonotype with a few counts. As DNA, the CDR3 is TGCAGTGCTGAGGGACTGACTAATGAAAAACTGTTTTTT. It is translated as CSAEGLTNEKLFF. The chain couples TRBV20-1 to TRBJ1-4; perhaps TRBD1 as D (5 bases). Germline CDR1 is DFQATT and CDR2 is SNEGSKA (reference sequence). The CDR3 is made up of 13 amino acids. V gave up 5 bases and J gave up 2 bases, with 9 bases separating them.

This chain connects TRBV20-1 to TRBJ2-1; 10 bases map to TRBD2. V gave up 0 bases and J gave up 6 bases; unmatched junction bases: 5. Germline V lookup: CDR1 DFQATT, CDR2 SNEGSKA (reference sequence). The CDR3 covers 15 residues. CDR3 nucleotide sequence: TGCAGTGCTAGAGATGTACTAGCGGGGACCAATGAGCAGTTCTTC. It encodes CSARDVLAGTNEQFF.

The chain carries TRBV5-1 and TRBJ2-3; 11 bases map to TRBD2. With 3 bases clipped from V and 0 bases from J, the junction kept 15 bases outside the gene matches. Germline V gene sequence: CDR1 SGHRS, CDR2 YFSETQ. The CDR3 sequence is 20 residues long. The CDR3 DNA reads as TGCGCCAGCAGCTCGATGACTAGCGGGAAGTCATACGCTAGCACAGATACGCAGTATTTT. It yields the protein CASSSMTSGKSYASTDTQYF. The full variable domain, with the rest looked up from reference TRBV5-1 and TRBJ2-3, is KAGVTQTPRYLIKTRGQQVTLSCSPISGHRSVSWYQQTPGQGLQFLFEYFSETQRNKGNFPGRFSGRQFSNSRSEMNVSTLELGDSALYLCASSSMTSGKSYASTDTQYFGPGTRLTVL.

This clonotype was seen at least ten times. The chain employs TRBV20-1 and TRBJ1-1; tentative D call: TRBD1 (5 bases). Trimming shortened V by 5 bases and J by 1 base, and 17 bases separated the two germline ends. Germline CDR1 is DFQATT and CDR2 is SNEGSKA (reference sequence). There are 15 residues in the CDR3. CDR3 sequence: CSARRRGSQNTEAFF. The CDR3 region has the DNA TGCAGTGCTCGAAGAAGGGGCAGTCAGAACACTGAAGCTTTCTTT.

About this clonotype itself: The CDR3 end shows no conserved phenylalanine or tryptophan, and so a read error is likely. The rearrangement joins TRBV28 to TRBJ2-7; perhaps TRBD1 as D (6 bases). CDR3 size: 15 residues. Germline loops: CDR1 MDHEN, CDR2 SYDVKM. Trimming removed 5 bases from V and 2 bases from J, with 16 bases in between. This CDR3 is CASSVAGTPTYEQYS. The CDR3 nucleotides read TGTGCCAGCAGTGTAGCCGGGACACCAACCTACGAGCAGTACTCC.